Described below is a single T cell receptor (beta chain) sequence and its context. This record belongs to a study of T cell changes during pregnancy in multiple sclerosis. V dropped 6 bases and J dropped 5 bases, with 22 bases sitting between them. Germline lookup yields CDR1 MDHEN and CDR2 SYDVKM. There are 17 residues in the CDR3. Profiling relied on immunoSEQ multiplex PCR, and the TCRdb table lists in-frame clones only, not all of them. The repertoire holds about 100,000 clones, with 90% as singletons. V and J are TRBV28 and TRBJ1-4, with D perhaps matching TRBD1 (6 bases). Sequencing used peripheral blood, obtained in the second trimester of pregnancy. The origin of this receptor is a female donor in good health, enrolled as a control in a pregnancy study. CDR3 loop: CASSFFSQGSVNEKLFF. The CDR3 DNA reads as TGTGCCAGCAGCTTCTTCTCACAGGGTTCGGTCAATGAAAAACTGTTTTTT.